This is a list of T cell receptor beta chains from one sample in a study of T cell responses to AZD1222 COVID-19 vaccine. The method was immunoSEQ multiplex PCR; TCRdb's version includes in-frame clones alone and lacks a portion of them. The sample includes roughly 120,000 clones, 80% to 95% seen only once; the top ten take more than 13%. The sequences come from peripheral blood, collected on day 0 of AZD1222 vaccination. The receptors originated from an adult in good health. CDR3s include the opening cysteine and the closing phenylalanine or tryptophan. The order of the fields is V gene, D gene, J gene, clone size, CDR3 DNA, CDR3 protein. The D gene is left open where the match is weak. Some rows mark clone size as missing; the rest say once, few, many or name a class of expanded clone.

>TRBV11-3|NA|TRBJ2-3|NA
TGTGCCAGCAGCTCGGGACCAAACACAGATACGCAGTATTTT
CASSSGPNTDTQYF
>TRBV4-1|NA|TRBJ2-7|NA
TGCGCCAGCTCGCCCCATTCCCTCTCCTACGAGCAGTACTTC
CASSPHSLSYEQYF
>TRBV6-5|NA|TRBJ2-7|NA
TGTGCCAGCAGTTCGGACAACTCCTACGAGCAGTACTTC
CASSSDNSYEQYF
>TRBV12-3/TRBV12-4|NA|TRBJ1-1|NA
TGTGCCAGCAGCGTTTGGAACACTGAAGCTTTCTTT
CASSVWNTEAFF
>TRBV3-1/TRBV3-2|TRBD1|TRBJ2-3|NA
TGTGCCAGCAGCCAAGGTTCCCCCCCCCAGGGGGCGTCGGATACGCAGTATTTT
CASSQGSPPQGASDTQYF
>TRBV19|NA|TRBJ2-7|NA
TGTGCCAGTAAGAATGTAGGGGTGGGTGACTACGAGCAGTACTTC
CASKNVGVGDYEQYF
>TRBV2|NA|TRBJ1-1|few
TGTGCCAGCAGTGAGAGGGAGGGCGGGGAAGCTTTCTTT
CASSEREGGEAFF
>TRBV7-2|NA|TRBJ2-7|NA
TGTGCCAGCAGACCACAGGGAGGTACCTACGAGCAGTACTTC
CASRPQGGTYEQYF
>TRBV6-2/TRBV6-3|NA|TRBJ1-2|NA
TGTGCCAGCAGTTACTCAACCGGGAATGGCTACACCTTC
CASSYSTGNGYTF
>TRBV24-1|NA|TRBJ2-1|NA
TGTGCCACCAGCTATAACCAGGATGAGCAGTTCTTC
CATSYNQDEQFF
>TRBV5-8|TRBD1|TRBJ1-5|NA
TGTGCCAGCAGCTTTCGGACAGGGCTGAGCAATCAGCCCCAGCATTTT
CASSFRTGLSNQPQHF
>TRBV7-2|NA|TRBJ2-2|NA
TGTGCCAGCAGCTCCCACACCGGGGAGCTGTTTTTT
CASSSHTGELFF
>TRBV5-1|NA|TRBJ2-1|NA
TGCGCCAGCAGCTCCCCGATTAGAAATGAGCAGTTCTTC
CASSSPIRNEQFF
>TRBV9|NA|TRBJ2-7|NA
TGTGCCAGCAGCGCCCACGGGTCCTACGAGCAGTACTTC
CASSAHGSYEQYF
>TRBV5-1|NA|TRBJ1-1|NA
TGCGCCAGCAGCTTGCGCCAGGGCGCGGACACTGAAGCTTTCTTT
CASSLRQGADTEAFF
>TRBV4-3|NA|TRBJ2-3|NA
TGCGCCAGCAGCTATAGCATTCAGGGGGGAGATACGCAGTATTTT
CASSYSIQGGDTQYF
>TRBV10-3|TRBD1|TRBJ1-2|NA
TGTGCCATCACCCAGGGGGCGAATGGCTACACCTTC
CAITQGANGYTF
>TRBV10-2|NA|TRBJ1-1|NA
TGCGCCAGCAGTGAGTGGCCGACGAACACTGAAGCTTTCTTT
CASSEWPTNTEAFF
>TRBV5-1|NA|TRBJ1-1|NA
TGCGCCAGCAGCTTCCAGGGTGGCGACACTGAAGCTTTCTTT
CASSFQGGDTEAFF
>TRBV9|NA|TRBJ1-1|once
TGTGCCAGCAGCGTAGCTAAGGATAGACACCCGAACACTGAAGCTTTCTTT
CASSVAKDRHPNTEAFF
>TRBV7-2|TRBD1|TRBJ1-1|NA
TGTGCCAGCAGCTCGGACAGGGGGGTGGTTGGAGCTTTCTTT
CASSSDRGVVGAFF
>TRBV7-2|NA|TRBJ2-1|NA
TGTGCCAGCAGCTTAGGGACAGTTGGTGAGCAGTTCTTC
CASSLGTVGEQFF
>TRBV7-2|NA|TRBJ1-1|once
TGTGCCAGCAGCTTAGATGCCACTGAAGCTTTCTTT
CASSLDATEAFF
>TRBV29-1|NA|TRBJ2-1|NA
TGCAGCGTTGAAGATAAGGGGATGGATGAGCAGTTCTTC
CSVEDKGMDEQFF
>TRBV6-5|NA|TRBJ1-2|NA
TGTGCCAGCAGGATAACTAGTAACTATGGCTACACCTTC
CASRITSNYGYTF
>TRBV5-5|TRBD1|TRBJ1-5|NA
TGTGCCAGCAGCTTACGACAGGGGAGCAATCAGCCCCAGCATTTT
CASSLRQGSNQPQHF
>TRBV6-6|NA|TRBJ1-4|NA
TGTGCCAGCAGTTACCCAGAGAGAACTAATGAAAAACTGTTTTTT
CASSYPERTNEKLFF
>TRBV14|NA|TRBJ2-6|few
TGTGCCAGCAGCTACGACTTTAACAACGTCCTGACTTTC
CASSYDFNNVLTF
>TRBV21-1|NA|TRBJ2-7|NA
TGTGCCAGCAGCCGGGACAGGGGAGGTAAGTACTTC
CASSRDRGGKYF
>TRBV3-1/TRBV3-2|NA|TRBJ1-2|NA
TGTGCCAGCAGCCCCCCCGGGGGCGGTGGCTACACCTTC
CASSPPGGGGYTF
>TRBV2|TRBD2|TRBJ2-1|NA
TGTGCCAGCGGCCGTAGCGGGAGAACGAATGAGCAGTTCTTC
CASGRSGRTNEQFF
>TRBV27|NA|TRBJ2-7|NA
TGTGCCAGCAGTTGGCGGGGGCAGGGGGTTCAATCCTACGAGCAGTACTTC
CASSWRGQGVQSYEQYF
>TRBV11-3|TRBD2|TRBJ2-3|NA
TGTGCCAGCAGCTTATCAAGCGGGGCTGGTACGCAGTATTTT
CASSLSSGAGTQYF
>TRBV7-9|TRBD2|TRBJ2-2|NA
TGTGCCAGCAGCGGGGGAGGGCCTACGAACACCGGGGAGCTGTTTTTT
CASSGGGPTNTGELFF
>TRBV28|NA|TRBJ1-1|NA
TGTGCCAGCATAATCAACCCCCTGGGTAGCACTGAAGCTTTCTTT
CASIINPLGSTEAFF
>TRBV19|TRBD2|TRBJ2-3|NA
TGTGCCAGTAGTATACGGGGGGTGTGGGGCACAGATACGCAGTATTTT
CASSIRGVWGTDTQYF
>TRBV19|NA|TRBJ1-2|NA
TGTGCCAGTGGGGGGGGGCACAGGGTCTATGGCTACACCTTC
CASGGGHRVYGYTF
>TRBV27|TRBD1|TRBJ2-6|once
TGTGCCAGCAGCCCTCGGGACAGCATCCCTCCTGGGGCCAACGTCCTGACTTTC
CASSPRDSIPPGANVLTF
>TRBV2|TRBD2|TRBJ2-4|once
TGTGCCAGCAGTGCGCGGGGGGAAGAATTAGCCAAAAACATTCAGTACTTC
CASSARGEELAKNIQYF
>TRBV13|NA|TRBJ2-7|NA
TGTGCCAGCAGCTATGGCCCCGGGGGACCTTACGAGCAGTACTTC
CASSYGPGGPYEQYF
>TRBV28|TRBD2|TRBJ2-2|NA
TGTGCCAGCAGTTTCACTAGCGGGAGTCGCATCGGGGAGCTGTTTTTT
CASSFTSGSRIGELFF
>TRBV6-2/TRBV6-3|TRBD1|TRBJ1-2|once
TGTGCCAGCAGTGGGGGACAGGTACTACACAAGGATGGCTACACCTTC
CASSGGQVLHKDGYTF
>TRBV4-3|NA|TRBJ2-1|NA
TGCGCCAGCAGCCAAGAGATGGAGTCGCACAATGAGCAGTTCTTC
CASSQEMESHNEQFF
>TRBV4-1|NA|TRBJ1-5|NA
TGCGCCAGCAGCCCGGACATCGTACGCAATCAGCCCCAGCATTTT
CASSPDIVRNQPQHF
>TRBV29-1|NA|TRBJ1-2|NA
TGCAGCGTTGAAAAAAACCGGGAAACCCTATATGGCTACACCTTC
CSVEKNRETLYGYTF
>TRBV4-1|TRBD1|TRBJ2-5|NA
TGCGCCAGCAGCCAAGGGGAGGGACAGGGAGAGGAGACCCAGTACTTC
CASSQGEGQGEETQYF
>TRBV29-1|NA|TRBJ2-5|NA
TGCAGCGTCAAACGGGACATCCAAGAGACCCAGTACTTC
CSVKRDIQETQYF
>TRBV7-8|TRBD1|TRBJ1-1|NA
TGTGCCAGCAGCTTAGGGACAGGGTCGTGGGACACTGAAGCTTTCTTT
CASSLGTGSWDTEAFF
>TRBV20-1|TRBD2|TRBJ2-1|NA
TGCAGTGCTAGTCCCCACACTAGCGGATACAATGAGCAGTTCTTC
CSASPHTSGYNEQFF
>TRBV6-2/TRBV6-3|NA|TRBJ1-1|NA
TGTGCCAGCAGTCCACACTCCGGGACGAAGAACACTGAAGCTTTCTTT
CASSPHSGTKNTEAFF
>TRBV6-5|NA|TRBJ1-1|NA
TGTGCCAGCAGGAGGGTGGCGCCGGATAACACTGAAGCTTTCTTT
CASRRVAPDNTEAFF
>TRBV5-1|TRBD2|TRBJ2-7|NA
TGCGCCAGCAGCCCCGCGGGACTAGCGGGAGACGAGCAGTACTTC
CASSPAGLAGDEQYF
>TRBV28|NA|TRBJ2-6|once
TGTGCCAGCTCCTCGGGGGGCCCTGGGGCCAACGTCCTGACTTTC
CASSSGGPGANVLTF
>TRBV7-2|NA|TRBJ1-2|NA
TGTGCCAGCAGCCCCCGTCCTAGACGGAGCTATGGCTACACCTTC
CASSPRPRRSYGYTF
>TRBV28|NA|TRBJ2-7|NA
TGTGCCAGCAGTTTGGCCCCCGCCGAGCAGTACTTC
CASSLAPAEQYF
>TRBV3-1/TRBV3-2|NA|TRBJ2-1|once
TGTGCCAGCAGCCAAGAGGCGTACAATGAGCAGTTCTTC
CASSQEAYNEQFF
>TRBV7-2|NA|TRBJ2-5|NA
TGTGCCAGCAGCTTAGGGAGAGGGTTTTCGGAGACCCAGTACTTC
CASSLGRGFSETQYF